This TCR beta chain is from a study of blood T cell repertoires in COVID-19. At the level of the study: Samples came from the United States, Italy and Spain, spanning acute and convalescent COVID-19. T cells, B-cell-depleted T cells, or PBMCs supplied cDNA or gDNA.

The CDR3 extends over 16 amino acids. V was clipped by 3 bases and J by 6 bases, with 18 bases between them. Germline CDR1 is PRHDT and CDR2 is FYEKMQ (reference sequence). Per the authors' pipeline: The assay estimated nucleated cells by amplifying reference gene primers. TCRdb keeps only in-frame clones here, not all; method: immunoSEQ multiplex PCR. Clonal size and the V and J genes are those of that table, whereas D and trimming came from the DNA. The table lists roughly 120,000 clones, 85% of them singletons. The sequence came from a human donor in a cohort sampled during active COVID-19. V and J are TRBV13 and TRBJ2-1; the D gene is possibly TRBD2 (6 bases). The sample comprised peripheral blood. In nucleotides, the CDR3 is TGTGCCAGCAGCTTCGTGGAGGGTCCCCCGGGCAATGAGCAGTTCTTC. It codes for CASSFVEGPPGNEQFF.